This T cell receptor (beta chain) was recovered during a study of graft-versus-host responses after intestinal transplantation. Study as a whole: The transplants performed in recipients were multivisceral, liver-intestinal, or isolated intestinal.

This table comes from immunoSEQ multiplex PCR, and its TCRdb copy is limited to in-frame clones, with some not included. This repertoire shows around 50,000 clones, around nine tenths found once; its top ten account for approximately 1.6%. V lost 0 bases to trimming and J lost 0 bases; unmatched junction nucleotides: 8. Germline CDR1 reads SGHTA; CDR2 reads FQGNSA. The CDR3 totals 18 residues. Remarks on this clone: Its antigen is as yet unknown.

Study-wide results and caveats: The authors found GvH clones in recipient marrow, some appearing first in ileum or blood.

This sequence originates from a human patient who received an intestinal transplant, so some T cells may come from the graft donor. The V call is TRBV7-2, the J call TRBJ2-5; the match to TRBD1 covers 9 bases. Material: PBMCs, obtained 26 days after transplant. CDR3 amino acids: CASSLAGTGLDYQETQYF. The CDR3, as DNA: TGTGCCAGCAGCTTAGCCGGGACAGGGCTTGACTACCAAGAGACCCAGTACTTC. Combining the CDR3 with reference TRBV7-2 and TRBJ2-5 gives the whole variable domain GAGVSQSPSNKVTEKGKDVELRCDPISGHTALYWYRQSLGQGLEFLIYFQGNSAPDKSGLPSDRFSAERTGGSVSTLTIQRTQQEDSAVYLCASSLAGTGLDYQETQYFGPGTRLLVL.